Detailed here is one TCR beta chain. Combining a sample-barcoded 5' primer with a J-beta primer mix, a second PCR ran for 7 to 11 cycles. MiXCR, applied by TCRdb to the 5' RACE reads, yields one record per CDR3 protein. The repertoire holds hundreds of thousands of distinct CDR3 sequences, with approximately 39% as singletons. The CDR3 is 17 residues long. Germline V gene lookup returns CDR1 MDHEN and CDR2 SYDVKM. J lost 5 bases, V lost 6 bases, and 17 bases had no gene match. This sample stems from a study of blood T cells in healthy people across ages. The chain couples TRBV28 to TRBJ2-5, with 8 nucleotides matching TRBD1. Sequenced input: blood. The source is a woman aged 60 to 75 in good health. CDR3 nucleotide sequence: TGTGCCAGCAGCGGAGCCGCGGGACAGGTCCGGTCGGAGACCCAGTACTTC. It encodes CASSGAAGQVRSETQYF.